Here is one T cell receptor (beta chain) with its context. The count of this clone is one. Its antigen specificity is not known. Base quality data are lacking; no much larger clone is found one base away. The data derive from a study of blood T cell repertoires in COVID-19 (dated by TCRdb to about 2020). The study in broad terms: Collaborator samples came from the United States, Italy and Spain and covered acute and convalescent phases of COVID-19. Nearly every sample came with metadata listing a de-identified subject ID, COVID-19 status, age in years and sex. The prospective study material was composed of cDNA or gDNA derived from T cells, B-cell-depleted T cells, or PBMCs. Where available, HLA class I and class II types were taken from metadata supplied by the sample provider and were not determined by assay-based typing. The repertoires were released in a freely available public database intended as a resource for research on the immune response to SARS-CoV-2. Deeply sampled blood TCRbeta repertoires from subjects exposed to, actively infected with, or recovered from COVID-19 were included in the dataset. Samples were obtained from the ongoing ImmuneRACE study (first 160 participants) and from over a thousand subjects provided by 6 global collaborators.

Deletion took 1 base off V and 4 bases off J, with a span of 4 bases between the germline ends. Sequences SGHAT (CDR1) and FQNNGV (CDR2) are obtained from the germline V gene. Including cysteine and phenylalanine, the CDR3 has 13 amino acids. The sequence is cut down to CDR3 DNA, 39 bases in frame from base 1. Whole blood was collected in K2EDTA tubes by collaborating institutions according to the institutions' own protocols. For TCRbeta analysis, collaborators shipped samples as frozen whole blood, isolated PBMCs, or DNA extracted from either of those sample types. TCRbeta CDR3 regions were amplified from genomic DNA using the immunoSEQ Assay, a bias-controlled multiplex PCR. The study's processing was this. Nucleated cell counts per sample were estimated from amplification of reference gene primers within the assay. To quantify the absolute abundance of each unique TCRbeta CDR3 rearrangement, sequence reads were collapsed and filtered. For each sample, productive Simpson clonality was calculated as the square root of Simpson's diversity index over productive rearrangements. The source is immuneACCESS, and TCRdb retained only in-frame sequences with V and J called. Part of the clones is not carried over; for the studies checked, unresolved V genes explain less than half of this, and the remainder is unexplained. V and J calls and clone size are those listed in that table; D and trimming were worked out from the DNA. Recorded for this sample are about 40,000 clones; about 86% of them occurred a single time. The ten largest clones capture about 4.9% of the sample.

Broad study findings and their caveats: Clinical and demographic metadata were provided uncurated, with the amount varying by source and participant.

The TCR originated in a man between 35 and 55 years old with active COVID-19. The sequence links TRBV11-2 to TRBJ2-2; the D gene cannot be named for sure. The sample was peripheral blood. The CDR3 region reads CASSLVRTGELFF. Here is the DNA: TGTGCCAGCAGCTTAGTTCGCACCGGGGAGCTGTTTTTT.